A single sample gave rise to the 21 T cell receptor beta chains below, sequenced in a study of cytomegalovirus exposure and HLA in healthy donors. With 60 Vbeta and 13 Jbeta primers, the PCR was carried out. Data came from immunoSEQ multiplex PCR; TCRdb stores just in-frame clones and leaves some out. The sample has roughly 120,000 clones, 15% seen once. The sample consisted of PBMCs. All receptors come from a woman aged 18-29 years in good health and CMV-seronegative.

The CDR3 DNA is TGTGCCACCAGCAGAGATGGGCAGGGGGCGCGGACCGGGGAGCTGTTTTTT. As protein: CATSRDGQGARTGELFF. The V call is TRBV15, the J call TRBJ2-2; 8 bases fit TRBD1. With V trimmed by 0 bases and J by 5 bases, 8 bases remained unmatched. The CDR3 totals 17 residues. Germline values: CDR1 LNHNV, CDR2 YYDKDF (reference sequence).

This clone was detected a few times. The chain combines TRBV9 with TRBJ2-3; 10 bases line up with TRBD1. Germline lookup yields CDR1 SGDLS and CDR2 YYNGEE. Unmatched junction bases numbered 7, after V lost 4 bases and J lost 2 bases. This CDR3 is 16 amino acids long. The CDR3 nucleotides read TGTGCCAGCAGCAAAAGCGGGACAGGGGTCACAGATACGCAGTATTTT. Translating gives CASSKSGTGVTDTQYF. Full variable domain (missing parts from reference TRBV9 and TRBJ2-3): DSGVTQTPKHLITATGQRVTLRCSPRSGDLSVYWYQQSLDQGLQFLIQYYNGEERAKGNILERFSAQQFPDLHSELNLSSLELGDSALYFCASSKSGTGVTDTQYFGPGTRLTVL.

This clone was detected a few times. This chain joins TRBV2 and TRBJ2-1, with 14 bases matching TRBD2. Germline CDR1 and CDR2: SNHLY and FYNNEI. This CDR3 comprises 15 residues. V lost 6 bases and J lost 9; bases outside the gene matches: 7. CDR3 bases: TGTGCCAGCAGGCCCGGGACTAGCGGGAGTATTGAGCAGTTCTTC. It yields the protein CASRPGTSGSIEQFF.

The rearrangement links TRBV5-1 to TRBJ2-7; D gene ambiguous. Per the germline V gene, CDR1 is SGHRS and CDR2 is YFSETQ. The CDR3 runs 13 residues. V gave up 2 bases and J gave up 2 bases, with 8 bases separating them. CDR3: CASSFGRPYEQYF. DNA of the CDR3: TGCGCCAGCAGCTTCGGCAGGCCCTACGAGCAGTACTTC.

The CDR3 sequence is CASSLWRLAPHTGELFF. Here the CDR3 DNA reads TGTGCCAGCAGTTTATGGCGACTAGCTCCTCACACCGGGGAGCTGTTTTTT. This chain uses TRBV28 with TRBJ2-2; 7 bases align to TRBD2. CDR3 length equals 17 residues. Germline assignment: CDR1 MDHEN and CDR2 SYDVKM. V gave up 0 bases and J gave up 3 bases; unmatched junction bases: 7.

This clone was counted between two and nine times. The rearrangement links TRBV5-1 to TRBJ2-1; 10 nucleotides agree with TRBD1. V was pared by 2 bases and J by 7 bases, with 6 bases of the junction left unmatched. CDR3 length: 15 amino acids. Germline loops: CDR1 SGHRS, CDR2 YFSETQ. CDR3 residues: CASSFETGGKNEQFF. The CDR3 bases are TGCGCCAGCAGCTTTGAGACAGGGGGCAAAAATGAGCAGTTCTTC.

V is TRBV11-1 and J is TRBJ2-7; TRBD2 matches at 8 bases. The CDR3 has 17 residues. In germline, CDR1 is SGHAT, CDR2 FQDESV (reference sequence). J was trimmed by 5 bases and V by 3 bases; bases with no gene match: 15. CDR3 in amino acids: CASSFGRRGVPGDEQYF. The CDR3 nucleotides are TGTGCCAGCAGCTTCGGTCGGCGGGGGGTCCCCGGGGACGAGCAGTACTTC.

The chain uses TRBV29-1 and TRBJ2-1; the match to TRBD2 covers 9 bases. V lost 1 base, J lost 0 bases, and 4 bases stayed unmatched. The CDR3 loop spans 16 amino acids. The V gene's germline CDR1 is SQVTM and CDR2 ANQGSEA. CDR3 region: CSVEASGESSYNEQFF. The CDR3 DNA sequence: TGCAGCGTTGAAGCTAGCGGGGAGAGCTCCTACAATGAGCAGTTCTTC.

This clone was counted a few times. The chain links TRBV9 to TRBJ2-3; 10 bases map to TRBD2. The CDR3 loop spans 15 amino acids. The germline V gene encodes CDR1 SGDLS and CDR2 YYNGEE. V shed 0 bases, J shed 8 bases, and the junction held 6 bases outside the gene matches. The CDR3 DNA reads as TGTGCCAGCAGCGTAGGTGCTAGCGGGGGAATTACGCAGTATTTT. It yields the protein CASSVGASGGITQYF. Based on the CDR3 plus reference TRBV9 and TRBJ2-3, the full variable domain is DSGVTQTPKHLITATGQRVTLRCSPRSGDLSVYWYQQSLDQGLQFLIQYYNGEERAKGNILERFSAQQFPDLHSELNLSSLELGDSALYFCASSVGASGGITQYFGPGTRLTVL.

This clone has only a few counts. The chain is built from TRBV5-6 and TRBJ2-7; 7 nucleotides match TRBD1. Germline CDR1 is SGHDT and CDR2 is YYEEEE. The ends lost 5 bases at V and 2 bases at J; junction bases unmatched: 13. This CDR3 comprises 16 residues. CDR3 in DNA: TGTGCCAGCAGATCAAAACCTACAGGGGCCCCCTACGAGCAGTACTTC. Its translation is CASRSKPTGAPYEQYF.

This clone appeared a few times. The CDR3 nucleotides read TGTGCCAGCAAACCACAGATCCAGTACGAGCAGTACTTC. It codes for CASKPQIQYEQYF. J is TRBJ2-7 and V is TRBV2; D gene ambiguous. Germline values: CDR1 SNHLY, CDR2 FYNNEI. CDR3 size: 13 residues. V was cut by 7 bases and J by 4 bases, with 14 bases left in between. The full variable domain, rest sourced from reference TRBV2 and TRBJ2-7, is EPEVTQTPSHQVTQMGQEVILRCVPISNHLYFYWYRQILGQKVEFLVSFYNNEISEKSEIFDDQFSVERPDGSNFTLKIRSTKLEDSAMYFCASKPQIQYEQYFGPGTRLTVT.

The chain links TRBV30 to TRBJ1-1; D unresolved. The CDR3 contains 16 residues. In germline, CDR1 is GTSNPN, CDR2 SVGIG (reference sequence). V lost 3 bases and J 2 bases, leaving 19 bases between the germline ends. CDR3 residues: CAWRGATSIPNTEAFF. For the CDR3, the DNA is TGTGCCTGGAGAGGAGCCACGTCGATACCCAACACTGAAGCTTTCTTT.

This sequence joins TRBV30 and TRBJ2-3, with TRBD2 matching over 7 bases. Per germline, CDR1 GTSNPN and CDR2 SVGIG (reference sequence). J was trimmed by 3 bases and V by 5 bases; bases with no gene match: 8. The CDR3 runs to 14 residues. This CDR3 is CAWEQGGRTDTQYF. DNA of the CDR3: TGTGCCTGGGAGCAGGGCGGGAGAACAGATACGCAGTATTTT.

The table lists this clone with a few counts. This rearrangement joins TRBV5-1 to TRBJ2-7; D perhaps matches TRBD2 (6 bases). CDR3 length: 17 residues. The germline CDR1 and CDR2 sequences are SGHRS and YFSETQ. V was trimmed by 4 bases and J by 0 bases, leaving 20 bases between them. CDR3 sequence: CASSAYRGEPSSYEQYF. In DNA form, the CDR3 reads TGCGCCAGCAGCGCCTACCGCGGGGAGCCGAGCTCCTACGAGCAGTACTTC.

This clone has more than one count but fewer than ten. The chain has TRBV5-4 and TRBJ1-1; the D is unclear. The V gene lost 5 bases and the J gene lost 7 bases, with 15 bases spanning the gap. The CDR3 has 13 amino acids. The V gene's germline CDR1 is SGHNT and CDR2 YYREEE (reference sequence). CDR3 region: CASRSESPDEAFF. DNA for the CDR3: TGTGCCAGCAGGTCGGAGTCCCCGGATGAAGCTTTCTTT.

There are a few counts of this clone. This sequence joins TRBV2 and TRBJ1-5, with 9 bases aligning to TRBD1. In germline, CDR1 is SNHLY, CDR2 FYNNEI. Germline trimming cut 8 bases from V and 2 bases from J; bases unmatched to any gene: 10. The CDR3 runs to 16 residues. The CDR3 nucleotides read TGTGCCAGCTGGGGACAGGGAGCGTCCGGCAATCAGCCCCAGCATTTT. It encodes CASWGQGASGNQPQHF.

The chain carries TRBV19 and TRBJ2-3; no reliable D call. The CDR3 runs 13 residues. V lost 6 bases to trimming and J lost 0 bases, with 7 bases between them. In germline, CDR1 is LNHDA, CDR2 SQIVND (reference sequence). CDR3 coding DNA: TGTGCCAGTAGCTGGGCTAGCACAGATACGCAGTATTTT. Its translation: CASSWASTDTQYF.

This rearrangement joins TRBV28 to TRBJ1-2; D is unresolved. The V gene's germline CDR1 is MDHEN and CDR2 SYDVKM. This CDR3 has 13 amino acids. Trimming cost V 5 bases and J 0 bases, with 7 bases left between them. The CDR3 loop reads CASSPPANYGYTF. The DNA of the CDR3 is TGTGCCAGCAGTCCACCAGCTAACTATGGCTACACCTTC.

The chain uses TRBV11-2 and TRBJ1-2, with D uncertain. This CDR3 spans 13 amino acids. Deletions cut 3 bases from V and 8 bases from J, with 13 bases between. Germline V gene sequence: CDR1 SGHAT, CDR2 FQNNGV. CDR3 DNA: TGTGCCAGCAGCTTGAGGGCCATAGGAGGCTACACCTTC. It codes for CASSLRAIGGYTF.

DNA for the CDR3: TGCGCCAGCAGCTTGGGACTAGGTAGCTACAATGAGCAGTTCTTC. Its protein product is CASSLGLGSYNEQFF. The chain couples TRBV5-1 to TRBJ2-1; tentatively, D is TRBD2 (6 bases). V gave up 0 bases and J gave up 3 bases, with 10 bases separating them. Germline CDR1 is SGHRS and CDR2 is YFSETQ. This CDR3 has 15 amino acids. The whole variable domain, filled in from reference TRBV5-1 and TRBJ2-1, reads KAGVTQTPRYLIKTRGQQVTLSCSPISGHRSVSWYQQTPGQGLQFLFEYFSETQRNKGNFPGRFSGRQFSNSRSEMNVSTLELGDSALYLCASSLGLGSYNEQFFGPGTRLTVL.

V gene TRBV29-1 combines with J gene TRBJ1-1, with D uncertain. In germline, CDR1 is SQVTM, CDR2 ANQGSEA. Trimming shortened V by 3 bases and J by 7 bases, and 3 bases separated the two germline ends. CDR3 length: 9 amino acids. This CDR3 is CSVDREAFF. The CDR3 DNA is TGCAGCGTTGACCGTGAAGCTTTCTTT.